The 21 T cell receptor beta chains below come from one sample, sequenced in a study of T cell clonality in common variable immunodeficiency. Sequenced by immunoSEQ multiplex PCR; TCRdb stores in-frame clones only, minus some. This record lists tens of thousands of clones, none seen once only, and the top ten clones contain approximately 3.6%. The material sequenced was peripheral blood mononuclear cells. Receptors originate from a person aged 18-70 years in good health.

This clone was observed at least ten times. The CDR3 goes on 3 residues after the read ends, and that part is filled in from the germline J gene. The chain uses TRBV4-1 and TRBJ2-5; TRBD2 aligns across 13 bases. The CDR3 sequence is 16 residues long. Unmatched junction bases numbered 6, after V lost 3 bases and J lost 5 bases. Germline lookup yields CDR1 MGHRA and CDR2 YSYEKL. CDR3 bases read: TGCGCCAGCAGCCAGAGAGGGACTAGCGGGATGGAGACC. As protein: CASSQRGTSGMET. The CDR3, in full, reads CASSQRGTSGMETQYF.

This clone was seen repeatedly, ten times or more. A junction end diverges from the germline sequence, so it may reflect a read error. Read coverage stops 3 residues before the CDR3 terminus; the germline J gene supplies the remainder. The chain has TRBV7-7 and TRBJ2-1, with D possibly TRBD2 on 5 matching bases. The germline gives CDR1 SSHAT, CDR2 FNYEAQ (reference sequence). The CDR3 contains 13 residues. CDR3 bases read: TGTGCTAGCAGTTCCGGGGCCTACAATGAG. Protein sequence: CASSSGAYNE. The CDR3 in its entirety is CASSSGAYNEQFF.

This clone was picked up many times. From the germline J gene comes the end of the CDR3, since the read stops 3 residues before it. The rearrangement uses TRBV7-9 and TRBJ2-1, with D hard to call. Trimming shortened V by 5 bases and J by 0 bases, and 11 bases separated the two germline ends. The CDR3 runs 15 residues. The germline V gene encodes CDR1 SEHNR and CDR2 FQNEAQ (reference sequence). The CDR3 region is CASSQGPDSYNEQFF. The sequenced CDR3 bases are TGTGCCAGCAGCCAAGGGCCGGACTCCTACAATGAG. Full variable domain (remainder filled in from reference TRBV7-9 and TRBJ2-1): DTGVSQNPRHKITKRGQNVTFRCDPISEHNRLYWYRQTLGQGPEFLTYFQNEAQLEKSRLLSDRFSAERPKGSFSTLEIQRTEQGDSAMYLCASSQGPDSYNEQFFGPGTRLTVL.

This clone occurred many times. The read stops 3 residues short of the end of the CDR3; the missing end is completed from the germline J gene. The chain recombines TRBV5-1 with TRBJ2-1, with 11 nucleotides matching TRBD2. This CDR3 is 14 amino acids long. CDR1 and CDR2 (germline): SGHRS, YFSETQ. The trim removed 5 bases at V and 8 bases at J, leaving 6 bases unmatched. Partial CDR3 DNA: TGCGCCAGCAGTCCGTCTAGCGGGAGGTATGAG. Translation: CASSPSSGRYE. The entire CDR3 sequence reads CASSPSSGRYEQFF.

This clone appeared a few times. From the germline J gene comes the end of the CDR3, since the read stops 3 residues before it. This chain uses TRBV11-2 with TRBJ2-1; 10 bases are a match to TRBD1. There are 14 residues in the CDR3. Germline loops: CDR1 SGHAT, CDR2 FQNNGV. V was pared by 3 bases and J by 7 bases, with 3 bases of the junction left unmatched. The sequenced CDR3 bases are TGTGCCAGCAGCTTCTTGGACAGGGGGAATGAG. This sequence encodes CASSFLDRGNE. The entire CDR3 protein reads CASSFLDRGNEQFF.

This clone has at least ten counts. The missing CDR3 end, 3 residues past where the read stops, is filled in from the germline J gene. The genes are TRBV5-1 and TRBJ1-1; 10 positions match TRBD1. The germline V gene has CDR1 SGHRS and CDR2 YFSETQ. The CDR3 contains 14 residues. With 4 bases clipped from V and 3 bases from J, the junction kept 3 bases outside the gene matches. CDR3 loop: CASSPGQGDTEAFF. CDR3 DNA (partial): TGCGCCAGCAGCCCCGGACAGGGGGACACTGAA.

In its sample, this clone was seen many times. Read sequence stops 3 residues before the CDR3 end, and the germline J gene provides the missing end. This chain links TRBV30 with TRBJ1-1; D unresolved. This CDR3 has 13 residues. Germline lookup yields CDR1 GTSNPN and CDR2 SVGIG (reference sequence). The V and J ends lost 5 bases and 5 bases respectively, with 15 bases between them. CDR3 loop: CAWALGKGTEAFF. CDR3 DNA (partial): TGTGCCTGGGCACTCGGAAAAGGGACTGAA.

Ten or more counts support this clone. Read sequence stops 3 residues before the CDR3 end, and the germline J gene provides the missing end. This rearrangement joins TRBV30 to TRBJ1-5, with unresolved D. Germline V gene data show CDR1 as GTSNPN and CDR2 as SVGIG (reference sequence). The CDR3 is made up of 14 amino acids. Trimming left V 0 bases short and J 6 bases short, with 12 bases between. CDR3 sequence reads: CAWSVGPDGQPQHF. The CDR3 DNA, read in part, is TGTGCCTGGAGTGTCGGTCCTGATGGTCAGCCC.

This clone was observed at least ten times. Relative to the germline gene, one junction end is altered; a read error may explain this. The read ends 3 residues before the CDR3 terminus; that terminus is restored from the germline J gene. The same CDR3 arises from other DNA sequences in this sample as well. This chain uses TRBV7-7 with TRBJ2-7; TRBD2 is a possible D gene (6 bases). The CDR3 sequence is 16 residues long. Germline values: CDR1 SSHAT, CDR2 FNYEAQ (reference sequence). The CDR3 bases that were read are TGTGCTAGCAGCCCCTCAAGCGGGTATGGGGGCTACGAG. Its translation: CASSPSSGYGGYE. The whole CDR3 protein is CASSPSSGYGGYEQYF.

This clone was recorded at least ten times. Coverage ceases 3 residues before the CDR3 finishes, and the germline J gene fills in the end. This rearrangement joins TRBV6-2 or TRBV6-3 to TRBJ2-1, with D perhaps TRBD1 (5 bases). The CDR3 is 15 amino acids. The germline gives CDR1 MNHEY, CDR2 SVGEGT. V was shortened by 4 bases and J by 6 bases, with 16 bases between the two germline ends. CDR3 bases read: TGTGCCAGCAGTTCCCTGGGCAGGGCTACCAATGAG. Translated: CASSSLGRATNE. The full CDR3 sequence reads CASSSLGRATNEQFF.

The CDR3 DNA, read in part, is TGTGCCAGCAGCCCCGGGACTAGCACGGAGACC. Translating gives CASSPGTSTET. The entire CDR3 is CASSPGTSTETYTF. The chain combines TRBV7-9 with TRBJ1-2; tentative D call: TRBD1 (5 bases). The missing CDR3 end, 3 residues past where the read stops, is filled in from the germline J gene. The length of the CDR3 is 14 residues. Germline CDR1 reads SEHNR; CDR2 reads FQNEAQ (reference sequence). Drawing the rest from reference TRBV7-9 and TRBJ1-2, the complete variable domain is DTGVSQNPRHKITKRGQNVTFRCDPISEHNRLYWYRQTLGQGPEFLTYFQNEAQLEKSRLLSDRFSAERPKGSFSTLEIQRTEQGDSAMYLCASSPGTSTETYTFGSGTRLTVV.

This clone was observed a few times. The read ends 3 residues shy of where the CDR3 ends; the end is completed using the germline J gene. The chain links TRBV19 to TRBJ1-5; 8 bases line up with TRBD1. The V gene end was trimmed by 6 bases and the J gene end by 5 bases; junction bases not matched to a gene: 9. Germline V gene lookup returns CDR1 LNHDA and CDR2 SQIVND (reference sequence). The length of the CDR3 is 15 residues. The covered CDR3 bases are TGTGCCAGTAGCCCTACTCAGGGGGCTTATCAGCCC. Its translation is CASSPTQGAYQP. The whole CDR3 sequence reads CASSPTQGAYQPQHF.

Ten or more counts support this clone. Coverage ceases 3 residues before the CDR3 finishes, and the germline J gene fills in the end. The chain employs TRBV30 and TRBJ1-1; D gene uncertain. Germline-derived CDR1 and CDR2 are GTSNPN and SVGIG (reference sequence). Trimming stripped 1 base from V and 7 bases from J, with 7 bases between. This CDR3 region has 11 residues. CDR3 region: CAWSEGFEAFF. The sequenced part of the CDR3 DNA is TGTGCCTGGAGTGAAGGGTTTGAA.

This clone was seen only a few times. The sequence runs out 3 residues before the end of the CDR3; the remainder is reconstructed from the germline J gene. The gene calls are TRBV6-2 or TRBV6-3 and TRBJ1-2, with D maybe TRBD1 (5 bases). Germline CDR1 reads MNHEY; CDR2 reads SVGEGT. The CDR3 spans 14 residues. CDR3 region: CASSYSGAQNDYTF. Partial CDR3 DNA: TGTGCCAGCAGTTACTCAGGGGCACAGAATGAC.

This clone was counted only a few times. The read ends 3 residues early relative to the CDR3; the germline J gene fills the gap. The chain is built from TRBV7-2 and TRBJ1-2; a possible D gene is TRBD1 (5 bases). Germline V gives CDR1 SGHTA, CDR2 FQGNSA. The CDR3 extends over 14 amino acids. CDR3 loop: CASSDRAGENTYTF. Incomplete CDR3 DNA: TGTGCCAGCAGCGACAGAGCGGGTGAAAATACC.

The sample holds many counts of this clone. The read falls 3 residues short of the CDR3 end, and the missing part is taken from the germline J gene. The chain joins TRBV5-1 to TRBJ2-3; D ambiguous. Trimming took 5 bases from V and 0 from J, leaving 10 bases between them. The V gene's germline CDR1 is SGHRS and CDR2 YFSETQ. The CDR3 runs 14 residues. The sequenced part of the CDR3 DNA is TGCGCCAGCAGAAAAGAGCCTAGCACAGATACG. It is translated as CASRKEPSTDT. The entire CDR3 protein is CASRKEPSTDTQYF.

This clone was recorded a few times. Read data end 3 residues before the CDR3 end; the end is taken from the germline J gene. This sample includes further DNA sequences coding for the same CDR3. The chain carries TRBV19 and TRBJ1-2; D uncertain. Germline CDR1 reads LNHDA; CDR2 reads SQIVND (reference sequence). This CDR3 contains 13 residues. Between the trimmed V and J ends, which lost 3 bases and 5 bases, there was a span of 10 bases. CDR3 DNA, as far as it was read: TGTGCCAGTAGTATTCCGGGGAATTATGGC. It specifies CASSIPGNYG. The whole CDR3 protein is CASSIPGNYGYTF. The variable domain in full, completed from reference TRBV19 and TRBJ1-2, reads DGGITQSPKYLFRKEGQNVTLSCEQNLNHDAMYWYRQDPGQGLRLIYYSQIVNDFQKGDIAEGYSVSREKKESFPLTVTSAQKNPTAFYLCASSIPGNYGYTFGSGTRLTVV.

This clone was detected a few times. The CDR3 goes on 3 residues after the read ends, and that part is filled in from the germline J gene. This sequence joins TRBV19 and TRBJ2-1, with 10 bases lining up with TRBD1. V was pared by 5 bases and J by 9 bases, with 10 bases of the junction left unmatched. The length of the CDR3 is 15 residues. Germline V gives CDR1 LNHDA, CDR2 SQIVND (reference sequence). CDR3 DNA (partial): TGTGCCAGTAGTGCCGAGGGACAGGGGAGAACTGAG. Encoded protein: CASSAEGQGRTE. The full CDR3 protein reads CASSAEGQGRTEQFF.

This clone was recorded many times. The CDR3 end lies 3 residues beyond the end of the read and is filled in from the germline J gene. The gene calls are TRBV5-1 and TRBJ2-3; 7 positions match TRBD2. The CDR3 totals 16 residues. V trimming: 1 base; J trimming: 3 bases; junction bases outside the gene matches: 8. Germline lookup yields CDR1 SGHRS and CDR2 YFSETQ. The CDR3 DNA, read in part, is TGCGCCAGCAGCTTGCCCCCGGGGGGAGGGACAGATACG. Amino acid sequence: CASSLPPGGGTDT. The full CDR3 reads CASSLPPGGGTDTQYF.

This clone has only a few counts. Read coverage stops 3 residues before the CDR3 terminus; the germline J gene supplies the remainder. This chain joins TRBV6-2 or TRBV6-3 and TRBJ2-7, with 12 bases identical to TRBD2. The V gene's germline CDR1 is MNHEY and CDR2 SVGEGT. The junction had 7 bases not matched to a gene; V was cut back by 5 bases and J by 2 bases. CDR3 length: 16 amino acids. CDR3 bases read: TGTGCCAGCAGTAATCCTCTAGCGGGAGGGACCTACGAG. Protein: CASSNPLAGGTYE. The whole CDR3 protein reads CASSNPLAGGTYEQYF.

This clone showed up just a few times. The CDR3 is cut off 3 residues early in the read; its end comes from the germline J gene. The gene calls are TRBV7-3 and TRBJ1-1; 7 bases are shared with TRBD1. Germline loops: CDR1 SGHTA, CDR2 FQGTGA. J lost 5 bases, V lost 5 bases, and 11 bases had no gene match. This CDR3 comprises 15 residues. The CDR3 spells CASSLEGAHRTEAFF. Incomplete CDR3 DNA: TGTGCCAGCAGCCTCGAGGGGGCGCATCGGACTGAA.